Shown below are 27 T cell receptor beta chains from a single sample sequenced in a study of identical twins (dated by TCRdb to 2016 to 2018). The receptor library was made with 5' RACE. The sequencer listed for this sample is Illumina HiSeq 2000. TCRdb reprocessed the public reads (quality trimming at Q25 with fastp, clone calling with MiXCR) and kept in-frame beta chains. Under each unique CDR3 protein, matching rows form one entry showing the most common genes and DNA. The sample records over 200,000 distinct CDR3 sequences, 5.5% to 7.5% of which are singletons. The ten largest clones add up to 14% to 15% of the sample. This sample also belongs to another study, concerning T cells expressing NK-cell markers.

Sequencing was performed on CD8+ T cells sorted from blood. The receptor set was obtained from a young woman in good health.

A few counts support this clonotype. The chain recombines TRBV3-1 with TRBJ2-1, with D perhaps matching TRBD2 (5 bases). Germline-derived CDR1 and CDR2 are LGHDT and YNNKEL (reference sequence). The CDR3 extends over 17 amino acids. V lost 4 bases to trimming and J lost 4 bases, with 20 bases between them. DNA of the CDR3: TGTGCCAGCAGCCCCCCCGAAGGTAGCGAGAGATACAATGAGCAGTTCTTC. Its translation: CASSPPEGSERYNEQFF.

This clonotype occurred many times. V usage is TRBV5-1 and J usage is TRBJ1-1; 8 bases map to TRBD1. Looked up from germline, CDR1 is SGHRS and CDR2 is YFSETQ. With 4 bases clipped from V and 0 bases from J, the junction kept 14 bases outside the gene matches. This CDR3 is 18 amino acids long. CDR3 sequence: CASSPLFDRGGMNTEAFF. In DNA form, the CDR3 reads TGCGCCAGCAGCCCGTTATTCGACAGGGGTGGCATGAACACTGAAGCTTTCTTT.

This clonotype was seen only a few times. This rearrangement joins TRBV5-5 to TRBJ1-6; no clear D gene. Per the germline V gene, CDR1 is SGHKS and CDR2 is YYEKEE (reference sequence). This CDR3 has 13 amino acids. Trimming pared 7 bases from V and 7 bases from J, leaving 12 bases between. In DNA form, the CDR3 reads TGTGCCAGCGGATGGGGAGTGAATTCACCCCTCCACTTT. Translating gives CASGWGVNSPLHF.

This clonotype has a handful of counts. The chain links TRBV3-1 to TRBJ1-1; the D gene is possibly TRBD1 (5 bases). CDR1 is LGHDT and CDR2 is YNNKEL in the germline V gene (reference sequence). There are 16 residues in the CDR3. Trimming cost V 0 bases and J 1 base, with 12 bases left between them. CDR3 DNA sequence: TGTGCCAGCAGCCAAGACTTAGGTCAGGGGAACACTGAAGCTTTCTTT. Its protein is CASSQDLGQGNTEAFF.

This clonotype was counted between two and nine times. This chain joins TRBV6-1 and TRBJ1-4; D is unclear. The CDR3 has 15 amino acids. V lost 4 bases to trimming and J lost 3 bases, with 12 bases between them. Germline V CDR1 and CDR2: MNHNS, SASEGT. The DNA of the CDR3 is TGTGCCAGCAGTGCCGTTGAGTTCGCTAATGAAAAACTGTTTTTT. Its translation: CASSAVEFANEKLFF.

The chain combines TRBV13 with TRBJ2-1; 9 bases map to TRBD2. There are 14 residues in the CDR3. V shed 3 bases, J shed 5 bases, and the junction held 2 bases outside the gene matches. CDR1 PRHDT and CDR2 FYEKMQ come from the germline V gene (reference sequence). The CDR3 region is CASSLRLADNEQFF. As DNA, the CDR3 is TGTGCCAGCAGCTTGCGACTAGCGGACAATGAGCAGTTCTTC.

This clonotype was seen ten or more times. The chain employs TRBV5-1 and TRBJ1-1; D perhaps matches TRBD1 (6 bases). V lost 3 bases and J 1 base, leaving 10 bases between the germline ends. Germline assignment: CDR1 SGHRS and CDR2 YFSETQ. This CDR3 has 14 amino acids. The CDR3 coding sequence is TGCGCCAGCAGCTATCGGGGGGCGAACACTGAAGCTTTCTTT. This codes for CASSYRGANTEAFF.

The chain carries TRBV3-1 and TRBJ2-3; D not certain. The V end lost 2 bases, the J end lost 3 bases, and 12 bases lay between the germline ends. CDR1 is LGHDT, CDR2 YNNKEL, per germline (reference sequence). There are 15 residues in the CDR3. The CDR3 DNA reads as TGTGCCAGCAGCCAATTTGGCTCTCCTACAGATACGCAGTATTTT. It yields the protein CASSQFGSPTDTQYF.

The chain carries TRBV5-1 and TRBJ2-5; the D gene could be TRBD1 or TRBD2 (5 bases each). Germline CDR1 is SGHRS and CDR2 is YFSETQ. This CDR3 region has 17 residues. With 4 bases removed from V and 12 bases from J, the gap between germline ends came to 31 bases. This CDR3 reads CASSPNRDAARGDPEYF. CDR3 sequence (DNA): TGCGCCAGCAGCCCTAACCGGGACGCCGCTCGAGGAGATCCAGAGTACTTC. Full variable domain (remainder filled in from reference TRBV5-1 and TRBJ2-5): KAGVTQTPRYLIKTRGQQVTLSCSPISGHRSVSWYQQTPGQGLQFLFEYFSETQRNKGNFPGRFSGRQFSNSRSEMNVSTLELGDSALYLCASSPNRDAARGDPEYFGPGTRLLVL.

This clonotype showed up just a few times. The chain combines TRBV12-3 or TRBV12-4 with TRBJ2-2, with TRBD2 matching 10 bases. This CDR3 contains 17 residues. V shed 2 bases and J 1 base; nucleotides not matched to a gene: 4. CDR3 sequence (DNA): TGTGCCAGCAGTTTACCCCGACTAGCGGGGAACACCGGGGAGCTGTTTTTT. This translates into CASSLPRLAGNTGELFF.

The V call is TRBV12-3 or TRBV12-4, the J call TRBJ2-3; D is ambiguous. Trimming took off 6 bases at V and 5 bases at J, with 12 bases between the two ends. This CDR3 spans 13 amino acids. The CDR3 loop reads CASSQTTLDTQYF. The CDR3 coding sequence is TGTGCCAGCAGCCAGACCACACTAGATACGCAGTATTTT.

For this clonotype: With a much larger clone just one base away, this may be a read error. The V and J genes are TRBV7-9 and TRBJ2-1; D is unresolved. The germline V and J ends were trimmed by 3 bases and 6 bases, with 12 bases remaining between them. This CDR3 is built from 14 residues. Germline V gene sequence: CDR1 SEHNR, CDR2 FQNEAQ (reference sequence). This CDR3 reads CASSLPRPLNEQFF. The DNA of the CDR3 is TGTGCCAGCAGCTTGCCCCGTCCGCTCAATGAGCAGTTCTTC.

The V call is TRBV11-2, the J call TRBJ1-1; D is unresolved. V gave up 1 base and J gave up 5 bases, with 8 bases separating them. CDR3 length equals 13 residues. CDR1 and CDR2 from the germline V gene are SGHAT and FQNNGV. Here the CDR3 reads CASSLGPWTEAFF. CDR3 bases: TGTGCCAGCAGCTTAGGACCTTGGACTGAAGCTTTCTTT.

This clonotype has more than one count but fewer than ten. This chain links TRBV11-2 with TRBJ2-7, with no clear D. The CDR3 covers 16 residues. Germline V gene lookup returns CDR1 SGHAT and CDR2 FQNNGV. Between the trimmed V and J ends, which lost 3 bases and 0 bases, there was a span of 15 bases. The CDR3 reads CASSFPRAGVSYEQYF. The CDR3 nucleotides are TGTGCCAGCAGCTTCCCCCGGGCAGGCGTCTCCTACGAGCAGTACTTC. Together with reference TRBV11-2 and TRBJ2-7, the CDR3 gives the full variable domain: EAGVAQSPRYKIIEKRQSVAFWCNPISGHATLYWYQQILGQGPKLLIQFQNNGVVDDSQLPKDRFSAERLKGVDSTLKIQPAKLEDSAVYLCASSFPRAGVSYEQYFGPGTRLTVT.

At least ten counts were recorded for this clonotype. The V gene is TRBV2, the J gene TRBJ2-7; D remains unclear. This CDR3 has 12 residues. The V end was cut by 7 bases, the J end by 6 bases, with 13 bases between. Germline CDR1 is SNHLY and CDR2 is FYNNEI. The CDR3 protein is CASKAGRVEQYF. The CDR3 nucleotides read TGTGCCAGCAAAGCAGGTCGTGTCGAGCAGTACTTC.

This clonotype was recorded at least ten times. V gene TRBV6-1 combines with J gene TRBJ2-6, with D unresolved. Germline CDR1 reads MNHNS; CDR2 reads SASEGT. The CDR3 loop spans 13 amino acids. V was cut by 10 bases and J by 0 bases, with 7 bases left in between. CDR3 in amino acids: CATLNSGANVLTF. The CDR3 DNA reads as TGTGCCACCCTTAACTCTGGGGCCAACGTCCTGACTTTC.

A few counts support this clonotype. The J gene is TRBJ1-2, the V gene TRBV12-3 or TRBV12-4; D unclear. Trimming shortened V by 5 bases and J by 4 bases, and 14 bases separated the two germline ends. This CDR3 is 14 amino acids long. CDR3 in amino acids: CASSLSSGPYGYTF. In DNA, the CDR3 is TGTGCCAGCAGTCTCAGTTCAGGACCCTATGGCTACACCTTC.

This clonotype was counted at least ten times. This sequence joins TRBV7-9 and TRBJ2-1; 7 positions match TRBD1. The CDR3 is 14 residues long. Germline CDR1 reads SEHNR; CDR2 reads FQNEAQ (reference sequence). The V segment lost 6 bases and the J segment 0 bases; nucleotides outside the gene matches: 2. Written as DNA, the CDR3 is TGTGCCAGCAGGGGACAGAGCTCCTACAATGAGCAGTTCTTC. Its protein is CASRGQSSYNEQFF.

The V gene is TRBV7-6, the J gene TRBJ2-7; D tentatively reads TRBD1 or TRBD2 (5 bases each). The CDR3 sequence is 15 residues long. Germline V gene data show CDR1 as SGHVS and CDR2 as FNYEAQ. Between the trimmed V and J ends, which lost 4 bases and 4 bases, there was a span of 17 bases. The CDR3 reads CASSSNPGTSYEQYF. The DNA for the CDR3 is TGTGCCAGCAGCTCCAATCCCGGGACGTCATACGAGCAGTACTTC.

In this sample, this clonotype turned up a few times. This chain joins TRBV9 and TRBJ2-7, with 9 bases matching TRBD1. The trim removed 2 bases at V and 1 base at J, leaving 4 bases unmatched. Germline CDR1 SGDLS, CDR2 YYNGEE. The length of the CDR3 is 15 residues. The CDR3 coding sequence is TGTGCCAGCAGCGTCGGACAGGGGCCTTCCTACGAGCAGTACTTC. It encodes CASSVGQGPSYEQYF.

This clonotype was observed a handful of times. The CDR3 loop reads CASQTGGLTEAFF. The CDR3 coding sequence is TGTGCCAGCCAGACAGGGGGCCTCACTGAAGCTTTCTTT. The chain has TRBV5-6 and TRBJ1-1; 10 bases match TRBD1. The germline CDR1 and CDR2 sequences are SGHDT and YYEEEE. The CDR3 runs 13 residues. V lost 7 bases, J lost 4 bases, and 4 bases stayed unmatched.

The chain employs TRBV7-9 and TRBJ2-7; no firm D call. The CDR3 has 14 residues. From germline, CDR1 is SEHNR and CDR2 FQNEAQ (reference sequence). The ends were cut back, 1 base at V and 3 bases at J, with 10 bases in the middle. The CDR3 here is CASSLEENDYEQYF. DNA of the CDR3: TGTGCCAGCAGCTTAGAGGAAAACGACTACGAGCAGTACTTC.

This clonotype appeared a few times. The chain has TRBV9 and TRBJ2-5, with TRBD2 as a possible D gene (7 bases). Between the trimmed V and J ends, which lost 3 bases and 5 bases, there was a span of 17 bases. The CDR3 totals 15 residues. The V gene's germline CDR1 is SGDLS and CDR2 YYNGEE. This CDR3 is CASSAEGGVMETQYF. CDR3 bases: TGTGCCAGCAGCGCGGAGGGGGGGGTCATGGAGACCCAGTACTTC.

There are a few counts of this clonotype. This chain connects TRBV16 to TRBJ1-1; tentative D call: TRBD1 (5 bases). Trimming pared 2 bases from V and 1 base from J, leaving 8 bases between. The germline gives CDR1 KGHSY, CDR2 FQNENV. The CDR3 has 14 amino acids. CDR3 nucleotide sequence: TGTGCCAGCAGCCAAAGGGGCTGGAACACTGAAGCTTTCTTT. Protein sequence: CASSQRGWNTEAFF.

This clonotype was counted many times. The rearrangement joins TRBV7-9 to TRBJ1-4; D gene uncertain. V lost 5 bases and J lost 16, with 17 bases in between. This CDR3 region has 12 residues. In germline, CDR1 is SEHNR, CDR2 FQNEAQ (reference sequence). The CDR3 reads CASSALGPDPFF. CDR3 DNA sequence: TGTGCCAGCAGCGCACTCGGACCAGACCCGTTTTTT. The full variable domain, its missing parts supplied by reference TRBV7-9 and TRBJ1-4, is DTGVSQNPRHKITKRGQNVTFRCDPISEHNRLYWYRQTLGQGPEFLTYFQNEAQLEKSRLLSDRFSAERPKGSFSTLEIQRTEQGDSAMYLCASSALGPDPFFGSGTQLSVL.

This clonotype came up many times. The genes are TRBV4-3 and TRBJ2-3; the D gene could be TRBD1 or TRBD2 (5 bases each). CDR1 is LGHNA, CDR2 YSLEER, per germline. Deletions cut 0 bases from V and 3 bases from J, with 10 bases between. The CDR3 is made up of 15 amino acids. CDR3 in amino acids: CASSQEPGRTDTQYF. For the CDR3, the DNA is TGCGCCAGCAGCCAAGAGCCGGGACGGACAGATACGCAGTATTTT.

This clonotype was detected only once. J is TRBJ1-1 and V is TRBV27, with D hard to call. CDR1 and CDR2 (germline): MNHEY, SMNVEV (reference sequence). The CDR3 spans 14 residues. V was cut by 6 bases and J by 3 bases, with 14 bases left in between. As DNA, the CDR3 is TGTGCCAGCAGCGTCGGTGTTTTGTACACTGAAGCTTTCTTT. Amino acids: CASSVGVLYTEAFF.